This T cell receptor beta chain derives from a study of T cell responses to AZD1222 COVID-19 vaccine. On the study more broadly: It was second doses at about 4 or about 12 weeks that were pooled. Study results and caveats: Only five or six AZD1222 recipients were seropositive at baseline. Spike was spanned by vaccine-associated CD4 TCRs, with dominance at 160-218 and 743-854.

In germline, CDR1 is SGHDN, CDR2 FVKESK. This CDR3 contains 14 residues. V was clipped by 6 bases and J by 1 base; unmatched bases: 2. Only in-frame clones appear in the TCRdb table, and some are missing; sequencing was by immunoSEQ multiplex PCR. The table includes 75,000 to 95,000 clones, 70% to 90% detected once. Note on this clone: Its specificity is not known.

The genes are TRBV14 and TRBJ2-2, with 7 bases identical to TRBD1. This TCR was recovered from an adult in good health. This specimen consisted of peripheral blood, obtained on day 0 of AZD1222 vaccination. The DNA for the CDR3 is TGTGCCAGCAGGACAGGGAGGAACACCGGGGAGCTGTTTTTT. The encoded protein is CASRTGRNTGELFF. Full variable domain (missing parts from reference TRBV14 and TRBJ2-2): EAGVTQFPSHSVIEKGQTVTLRCDPISGHDNLYWYRRVMGKEIKFLLHFVKESKQDESGMPNNRFLAERTGGTYSTLKVQPAELEDSGVYFCASRTGRNTGELFFGEGSRLTVL.